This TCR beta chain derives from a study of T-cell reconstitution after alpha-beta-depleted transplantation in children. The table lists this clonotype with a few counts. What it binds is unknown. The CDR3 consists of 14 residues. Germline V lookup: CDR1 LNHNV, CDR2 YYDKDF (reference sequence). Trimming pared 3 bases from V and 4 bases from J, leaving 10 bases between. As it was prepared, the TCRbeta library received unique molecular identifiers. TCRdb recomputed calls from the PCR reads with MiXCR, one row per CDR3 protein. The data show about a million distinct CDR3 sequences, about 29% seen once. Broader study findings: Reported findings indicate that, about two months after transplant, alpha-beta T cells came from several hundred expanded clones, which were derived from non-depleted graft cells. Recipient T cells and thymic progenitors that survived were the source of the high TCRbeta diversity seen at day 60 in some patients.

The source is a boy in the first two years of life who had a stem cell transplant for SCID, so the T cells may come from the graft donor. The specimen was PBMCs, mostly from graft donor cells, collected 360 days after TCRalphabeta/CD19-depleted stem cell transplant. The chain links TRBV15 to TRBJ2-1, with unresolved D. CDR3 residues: CATSRSPPYNEQFF. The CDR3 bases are TGTGCCACCAGCAGGAGCCCCCCGTACAATGAGCAGTTCTTC.